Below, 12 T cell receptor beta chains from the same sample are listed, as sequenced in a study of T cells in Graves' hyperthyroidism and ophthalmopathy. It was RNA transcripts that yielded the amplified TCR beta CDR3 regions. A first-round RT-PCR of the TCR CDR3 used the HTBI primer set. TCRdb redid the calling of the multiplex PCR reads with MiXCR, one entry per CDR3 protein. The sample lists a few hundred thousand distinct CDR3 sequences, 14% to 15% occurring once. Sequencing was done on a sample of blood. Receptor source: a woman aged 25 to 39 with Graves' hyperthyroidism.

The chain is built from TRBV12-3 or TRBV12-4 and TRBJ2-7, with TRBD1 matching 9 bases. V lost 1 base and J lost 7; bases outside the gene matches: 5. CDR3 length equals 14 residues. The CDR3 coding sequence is TGTGCCAGCAGTTTAGAACAGGGGGCGCGGGAGCAGTACTTC. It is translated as CASSLEQGAREQYF.

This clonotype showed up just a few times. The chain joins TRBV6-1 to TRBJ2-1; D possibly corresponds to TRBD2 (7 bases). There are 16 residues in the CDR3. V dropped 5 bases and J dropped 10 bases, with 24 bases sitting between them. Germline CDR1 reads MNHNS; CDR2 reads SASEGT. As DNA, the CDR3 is TGTGCCAGCAGTAGCCGTAGGGGGAGGGCTGGCTCGGAGCAGTTCTTC. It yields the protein CASSSRRGRAGSEQFF.

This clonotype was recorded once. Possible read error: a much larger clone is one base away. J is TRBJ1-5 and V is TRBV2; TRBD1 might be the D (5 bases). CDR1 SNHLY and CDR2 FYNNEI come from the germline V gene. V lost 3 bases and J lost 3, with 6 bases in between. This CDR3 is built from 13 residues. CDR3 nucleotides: TGTGCCAGCAGTGACAGGGTCAATCAGCCCCAGCATTTT. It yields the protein CASSDRVNQPQHF.

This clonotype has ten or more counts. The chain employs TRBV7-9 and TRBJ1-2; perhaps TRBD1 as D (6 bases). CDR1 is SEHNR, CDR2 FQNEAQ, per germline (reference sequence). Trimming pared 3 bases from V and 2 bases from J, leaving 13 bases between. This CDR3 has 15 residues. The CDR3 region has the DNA TGTGCCAGCAGCTTCGGCAATACAGGGAACTATGGCTACACCTTC. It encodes CASSFGNTGNYGYTF.

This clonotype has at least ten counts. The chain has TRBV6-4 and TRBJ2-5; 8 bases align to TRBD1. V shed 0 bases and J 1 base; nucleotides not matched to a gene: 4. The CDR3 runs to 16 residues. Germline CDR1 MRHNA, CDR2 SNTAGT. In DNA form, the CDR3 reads TGTGCCAGCAGTGACTCGCCAGGACAGGGCCAAGAGACCCAGTACTTC. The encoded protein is CASSDSPGQGQETQYF.

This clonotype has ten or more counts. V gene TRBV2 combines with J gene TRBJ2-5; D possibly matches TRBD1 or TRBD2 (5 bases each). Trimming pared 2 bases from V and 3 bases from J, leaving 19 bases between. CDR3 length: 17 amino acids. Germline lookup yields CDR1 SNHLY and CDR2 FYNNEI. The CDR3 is CASSEWDGGSGKETQYF. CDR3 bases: TGTGCCAGCAGTGAATGGGATGGGGGATCAGGGAAAGAGACCCAGTACTTC. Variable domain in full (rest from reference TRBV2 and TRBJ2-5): EPEVTQTPSHQVTQMGQEVILRCVPISNHLYFYWYRQILGQKVEFLVSFYNNEISEKSEIFDDQFSVERPDGSNFTLKIRSTKLEDSAMYFCASSEWDGGSGKETQYFGPGTRLLVL.

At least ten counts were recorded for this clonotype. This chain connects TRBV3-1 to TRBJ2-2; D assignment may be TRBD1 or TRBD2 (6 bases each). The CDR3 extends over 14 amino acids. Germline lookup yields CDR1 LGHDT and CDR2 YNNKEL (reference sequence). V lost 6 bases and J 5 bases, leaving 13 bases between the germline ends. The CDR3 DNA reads TGTGCCAGCAGAGATAAAGGGGGGACCGGGGAGCTGTTTTTT. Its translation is CASRDKGGTGELFF.

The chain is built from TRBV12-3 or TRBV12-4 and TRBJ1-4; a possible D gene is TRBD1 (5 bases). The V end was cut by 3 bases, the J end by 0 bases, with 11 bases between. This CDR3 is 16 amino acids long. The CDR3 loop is CASSLEGKPTNEKLFF. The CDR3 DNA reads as TGTGCCAGCAGTTTGGAGGGGAAACCAACTAATGAAAAACTGTTTTTT.

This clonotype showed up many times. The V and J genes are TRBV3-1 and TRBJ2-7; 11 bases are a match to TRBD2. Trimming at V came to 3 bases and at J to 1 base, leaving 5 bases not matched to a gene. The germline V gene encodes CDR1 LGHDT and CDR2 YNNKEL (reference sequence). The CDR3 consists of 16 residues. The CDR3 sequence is CASSHGGLADSYEQYF. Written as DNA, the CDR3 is TGTGCCAGCAGCCACGGGGGACTAGCGGATTCCTACGAGCAGTACTTC.

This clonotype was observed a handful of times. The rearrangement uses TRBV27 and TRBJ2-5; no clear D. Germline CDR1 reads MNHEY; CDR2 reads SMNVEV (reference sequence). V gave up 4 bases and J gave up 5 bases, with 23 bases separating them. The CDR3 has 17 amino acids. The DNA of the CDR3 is TGTGCCAGCAGTTCGCGAGACAACCGAGGATCGAGGGAGACCCAGTACTTC. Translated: CASSSRDNRGSRETQYF.

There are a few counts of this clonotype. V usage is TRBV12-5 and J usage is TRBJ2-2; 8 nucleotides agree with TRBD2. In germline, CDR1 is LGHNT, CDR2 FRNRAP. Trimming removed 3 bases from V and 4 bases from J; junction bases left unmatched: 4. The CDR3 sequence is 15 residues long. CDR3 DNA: TGTGCTAGTGGTTTAGCAGCGGGGGCCACCGGGGAGCTGTTTTTT. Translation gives CASGLAAGATGELFF.

Here the CDR3 reads CASSLGPKATGPGNTIYF. The CDR3 DNA follows: TGTGCCAGCAGCTTAGGTCCAAAGGCAACAGGGCCTGGAAACACCATATATTTT. The V call is TRBV7-6, the J call TRBJ1-3, with D possibly matching TRBD1 (6 bases). V lost 1 base to trimming and J lost 2 bases, with 18 bases between them. This CDR3 is 18 amino acids long. Germline loops: CDR1 SGHVS, CDR2 FNYEAQ.